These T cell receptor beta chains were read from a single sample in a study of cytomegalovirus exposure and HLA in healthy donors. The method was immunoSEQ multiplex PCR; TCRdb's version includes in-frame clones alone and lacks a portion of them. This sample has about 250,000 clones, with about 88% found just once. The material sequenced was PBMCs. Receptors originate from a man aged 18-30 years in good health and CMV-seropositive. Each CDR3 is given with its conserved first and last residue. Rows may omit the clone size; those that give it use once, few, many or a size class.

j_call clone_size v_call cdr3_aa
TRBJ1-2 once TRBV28 CASSFRVPRLGRVYDGYTF
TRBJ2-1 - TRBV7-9 CASYDGNEQFF
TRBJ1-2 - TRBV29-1 CSVGPGQGRGYTF
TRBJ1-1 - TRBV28 CASTVFFLRGTEAFF
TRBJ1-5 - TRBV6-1 CASSEAGSGGQPQHF
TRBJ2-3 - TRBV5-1 CASSWDREGHTQYF
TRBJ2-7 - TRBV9 CASSPAGSSYEQYF
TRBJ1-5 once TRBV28 CASSPGQGKQPQHF
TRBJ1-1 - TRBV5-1 CASSPRAPTLNTEAFF
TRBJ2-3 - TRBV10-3 CAIGREVADTQYF
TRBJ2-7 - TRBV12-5 CASVYRGWGEQYF
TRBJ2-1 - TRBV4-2 CASSQELIRGLAGYNEQFF
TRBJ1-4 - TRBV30 CAWSVSGGLGHEKLFF
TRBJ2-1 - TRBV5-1 CASSLQVSGNEQFF
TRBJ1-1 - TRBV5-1 CASSARTGGLAEAFF
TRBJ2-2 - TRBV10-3 CAIRGQGRGTGELFF
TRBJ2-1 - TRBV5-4 CASSFGDFYNEQFF
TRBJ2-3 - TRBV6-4 CASSKSGLAGATDTQYF
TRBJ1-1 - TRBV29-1 CSVDQGTAEAFF
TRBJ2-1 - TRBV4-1 CASSQEGTRGSYNEQFF
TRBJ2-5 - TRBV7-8 CASSPWLAGGGDQETQYF
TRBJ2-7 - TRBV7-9 CASSPAGGPFLHEQYF
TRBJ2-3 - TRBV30 CAWSPSRDRDIDTQYF
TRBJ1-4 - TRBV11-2 CASSLSSDEKLFF
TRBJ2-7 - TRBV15 CATSRGGTFTYEQYF
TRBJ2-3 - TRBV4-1 CASSQDGSARTDTQYF
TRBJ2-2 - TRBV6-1 CASSVSSGSGELFF
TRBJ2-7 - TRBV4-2 CASSPRSGYEQYF
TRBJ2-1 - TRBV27 CASSPRTSGFLNEQFF
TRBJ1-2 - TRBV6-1 CASSEKRQGAGYGYTF
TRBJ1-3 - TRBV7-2 CASSLGRSSGNTIYF
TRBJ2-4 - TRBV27 CASSLKKLAGILAKNIQYF
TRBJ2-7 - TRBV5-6 CASSLVVLGEQYF
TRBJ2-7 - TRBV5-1 CASSLVSGVSSYEQYF
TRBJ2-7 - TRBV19 CASSSGTGYEQYF
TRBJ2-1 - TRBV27 CASSPRRTSGRFEQFF
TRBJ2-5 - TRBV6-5 CASASASGRGETQYF
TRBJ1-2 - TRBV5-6 CASSLGGRNYGYTF
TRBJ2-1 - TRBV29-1 CSVTSFDEQFF
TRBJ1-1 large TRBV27 CASSLGQGVMNTEAFF
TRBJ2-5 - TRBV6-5 CASSYSGTQETQYF
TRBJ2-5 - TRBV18 CASSSGLAGVRETQYF
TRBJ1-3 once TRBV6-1 CASSDSGSGNTIYF
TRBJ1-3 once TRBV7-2 CASSLVSSSGNTIYF
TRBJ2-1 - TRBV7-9 CASSLVTVNEQFF